This T cell receptor (beta chain) was documented in a study of response to subunit inactivated influenza vaccine. Study-level findings and limits: Few additional T cells are recruited per seasonal influenza vaccination, authors suggested.

This CDR3 is 13 amino acids long. Germline-derived CDR1 and CDR2 are DFQATT and SNEGSKA (reference sequence). The V end lost 5 bases, the J end lost 7 bases, and 18 bases lay between the germline ends. TCRdb passed the RT-PCR reads through MiXCR, listing each CDR3 protein once. This table holds roughly 570,000 distinct CDR3 sequences, over 10% found once. This clonotype was picked up many times. The antigen remains unidentified. This receptor was identified in a man aged 45-65 years who received an inactivated influenza vaccine. V usage is TRBV20-1 and J usage is TRBJ2-7; possibly TRBD1 for D (6 bases). The specimen was PBMCs from blood, collected more than 35 days after vaccination. Here the CDR3 DNA reads TGCAGTGCTCCCGGGGCAGGGGTAACGGAGCAGTACTTC. Translated, it gives CSAPGAGVTEQYF.